These T cell receptor beta chains were read from a single sample in a study of beta chain features in type 1 diabetes. TCRdb keeps only in-frame clones here, not all; method: immunoSEQ multiplex PCR. The table shows about 150,000 clones, with about a tenth occurring only once. The sample comprised central memory CD4+ T cells from blood. The receptor set was obtained from a man aged 25 to 40 with type 1 diabetes. Each CDR3 is given with its conserved first and last residue. The D gene is left open where the match is weak. Clone size is given for some rows only: seen once, a few or many times, or a class if the clone is expanded.

-	TRBV7-9	few	TRBJ2-3	CASSKIASSVYF	TGTGCCAGCAGCAAAATAGCGAGTTCCGTGTATTTT
TRBD1	TRBV28	-	TRBJ2-3	CASTRDSSTDTQYF	TGTGCCAGCACCCGGGACAGTAGCACAGATACGCAGTATTTT
-	TRBV7-3	-	TRBJ2-3	CASAPAGGSDTQYF	TGTGCCAGCGCCCCAGCGGGCGGGTCAGATACGCAGTATTTT
TRBD1	TRBV7-9	-	TRBJ1-1	CASSLDRGTEAFF	TGTGCCAGCAGCTTGGACAGGGGTACTGAAGCTTTCTTT
-	TRBV15	-	TRBJ2-3	CATRPQGNTDTQYF	TGTGCCACCAGGCCCCAGGGGAACACAGATACGCAGTATTTT
TRBD2	TRBV4-3	-	TRBJ2-1	CASSPQRAGGGSEQFF	TGCGCCAGCAGCCCCCAGAGAGCGGGAGGAGGAAGTGAGCAGTTCTTC
TRBD1	TRBV4-2	-	TRBJ1-2	CASSQVDRESYTF	TGTGCCAGCAGCCAGGTTGACAGGGAGAGCTACACCTTC
-	TRBV5-4	-	TRBJ2-3	CASSLSSTDTQYF	TGTGCCAGCAGCTTATCTAGCACAGATACGCAGTATTTT
-	TRBV27	-	TRBJ2-7	CASSRPDRHYEQYF	TGTGCCAGCAGCCGCCCAGACAGGCACTACGAGCAGTACTTC
-	TRBV6-5	few	TRBJ1-1	CASSYSGGNEAFF	TGTGCCAGCAGTTACTCGGGGGGTAATGAAGCTTTCTTT
TRBD2	TRBV5-1	-	TRBJ2-1	CASSPRGSGGSAYNEQFF	TGCGCCAGCAGCCCGAGGGGTTCCGGGGGGAGCGCCTACAATGAGCAGTTCTTC
-	TRBV5-4	-	TRBJ2-2	CASTPTGVNTGELFF	TGTGCCAGCACCCCCACCGGGGTGAACACCGGGGAGCTGTTTTTT
TRBD2	TRBV7-2	many	TRBJ2-6	CASSTSGTGANVLTF	TGTGCCAGCAGCACAAGCGGGACTGGGGCCAACGTCCTGACTTTC
-	TRBV6-5	-	TRBJ2-7	CAGRLPTSYEQYF	TGTGCCGGGAGGTTACCTACGTCCTACGAGCAGTACTTC
-	TRBV6-6	-	TRBJ1-5	CASSTVRGGQPQHF	TGTGCCAGCAGTACTGTGAGGGGGGGTCAGCCCCAGCATTTT
-	TRBV11-1	-	TRBJ2-1	CASSLGSGRNEQFF	TGTGCCAGCAGCTTAGGAAGCGGCCGGAATGAGCAGTTCTTC
TRBD2	TRBV18	-	TRBJ2-3	CASSPRAGGPDTQYF	TGTGCCAGCTCACCGAGAGCGGGGGGTCCAGATACGCAGTATTTT
-	TRBV27	few	TRBJ1-2	CASSLSKTGGYTF	TGTGCCAGCAGTTTATCTAAGACGGGTGGCTACACCTTC
-	TRBV11-2	-	TRBJ2-7	CASSSRGTTHEQYF	TGTGCCAGCAGCTCTAGGGGGACGACCCACGAGCAGTACTTC
-	TRBV7-9	few	TRBJ2-3	CASSPGQSSTDTQYF	TGTGCCAGCAGCCCCGGACAGTCTAGCACAGATACGCAGTATTTT
TRBD2	TRBV18	few	TRBJ2-3	CASSPTSGIRTDTQYF	TGTGCCAGCTCACCTACTAGCGGGATTCGCACAGATACGCAGTATTTT
-	TRBV2	once	TRBJ1-1	CASSDVGEGGTEAFF	TGTGCCAGCAGTGATGTGGGGGAAGGGGGCACTGAAGCTTTCTTT
-	TRBV5-1	few	TRBJ2-3	CASSFSAIADTQYF	TGCGCCAGCAGCTTTAGCGCCATCGCAGATACGCAGTATTTT
-	TRBV21-1	-	TRBJ2-1	CASRGKRESYNEQFF	TGTGCCAGCAGGGGAAAGCGGGAGTCCTACAATGAGCAGTTCTTC
TRBD1	TRBV9	-	TRBJ2-7	CASSPTGGGEQYF	TGTGCCAGCAGCCCGACAGGGGGGGGCGAGCAGTACTTC
TRBD2	TRBV15	-	TRBJ2-5	CATSRDGASGTETQYF	TGTGCCACCAGCAGAGATGGAGCTAGCGGGACAGAGACCCAGTACTTC
TRBD1	TRBV7-9	-	TRBJ2-5	CASSLVQGEKTQYF	TGTGCCAGCAGCTTAGTCCAGGGGGAGAAGACCCAGTACTTC
TRBD1	TRBV6-5	few	TRBJ1-4	CASRGDRANEKLFF	TGTGCCAGCAGGGGGGACAGGGCTAATGAAAAACTGTTTTTT
-	TRBV29-1	few	TRBJ2-7	CSVHRAGRGREQYF	TGCAGCGTTCATAGGGCAGGGCGGGGAAGGGAGCAGTACTTC
-	TRBV6-4	-	TRBJ2-3	CASSDRGTTDTQYF	TGTGCCAGCAGTGACAGGGGCACTACAGATACGCAGTATTTT
TRBD2	TRBV27	-	TRBJ2-7	CASSHGTSGSRRYF	TGTGCCAGCAGTCACGGGACTAGCGGGAGCCGAAGATACTTC
-	TRBV5-1	-	TRBJ2-1	CASSIRTGVVNEQFF	TGCGCCAGCAGCATCCGAACGGGAGTAGTTAATGAGCAGTTCTTC
TRBD1	TRBV4-1	-	TRBJ2-7	CASSQAPGQGYEQYF	TGCGCCAGCAGCCAAGCCCCGGGACAGGGCTACGAGCAGTACTTC
-	TRBV7-2	few	TRBJ1-1	CASSLSRMNTEAFF	TGTGCCAGCAGCTTGTCCAGGATGAACACTGAAGCTTTCTTT
-	TRBV19	few	TRBJ1-2	CASSPREQPYGYTF	TGTGCCAGTAGCCCCCGGGAGCAGCCCTATGGCTACACCTTC
-	TRBV5-1	many	TRBJ1-2	CASSQGPNYGYTF	TGCGCCAGCAGCCAGGGGCCTAACTATGGCTACACCTTC
TRBD2	TRBV14	few	TRBJ2-3	CASSQRGLAGDKDTQYF	TGTGCCAGCAGCCAACGGGGACTAGCGGGAGACAAAGATACGCAGTATTTT
-	TRBV27	-	TRBJ2-3	CASSLEVRGDTQYF	TGTGCCAGCAGTTTAGAGGTCAGGGGAGATACGCAGTATTTT
-	TRBV19	-	TRBJ2-5	CASSIYPETQYF	TGTGCCAGTAGTATTTATCCGGAGACCCAGTACTTC
TRBD1	TRBV11-2	-	TRBJ1-2	CASSATGQIYGYTF	TGTGCCAGCAGCGCCACGGGACAGATCTATGGCTACACCTTC
-	TRBV7-2	-	TRBJ2-2	CASSLTGSYQGELFF	TGTGCCAGCAGCTTAACCGGGAGTTATCAAGGGGAGCTGTTTTTT